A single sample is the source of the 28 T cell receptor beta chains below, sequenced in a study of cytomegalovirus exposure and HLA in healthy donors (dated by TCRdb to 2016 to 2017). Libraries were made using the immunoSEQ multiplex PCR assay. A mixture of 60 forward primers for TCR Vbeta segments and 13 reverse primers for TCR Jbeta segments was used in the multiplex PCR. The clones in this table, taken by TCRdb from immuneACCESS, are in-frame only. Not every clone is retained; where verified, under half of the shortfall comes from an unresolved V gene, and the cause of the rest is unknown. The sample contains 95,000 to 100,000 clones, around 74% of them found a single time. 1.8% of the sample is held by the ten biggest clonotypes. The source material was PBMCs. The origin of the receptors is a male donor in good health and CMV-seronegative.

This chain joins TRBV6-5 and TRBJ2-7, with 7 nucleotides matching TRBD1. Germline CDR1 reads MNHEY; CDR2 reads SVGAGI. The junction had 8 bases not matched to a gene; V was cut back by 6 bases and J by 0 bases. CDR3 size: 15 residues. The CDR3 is CASSYRDRSSYEQYF. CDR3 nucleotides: TGTGCCAGCAGCTACCGGGACAGAAGCTCCTACGAGCAGTACTTC.

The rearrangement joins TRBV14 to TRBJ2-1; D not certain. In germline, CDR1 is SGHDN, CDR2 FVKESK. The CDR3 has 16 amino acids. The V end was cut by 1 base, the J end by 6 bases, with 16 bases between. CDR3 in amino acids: CASSQGAPERLNEQFF. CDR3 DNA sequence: TGTGCCAGCAGCCAAGGAGCCCCCGAACGACTCAATGAGCAGTTCTTC.

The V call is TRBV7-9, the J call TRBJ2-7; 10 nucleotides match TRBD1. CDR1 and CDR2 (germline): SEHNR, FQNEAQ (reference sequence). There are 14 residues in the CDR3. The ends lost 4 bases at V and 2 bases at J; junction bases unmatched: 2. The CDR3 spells CASSWDRGAYEQYF. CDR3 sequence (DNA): TGTGCCAGCAGCTGGGACAGGGGCGCCTACGAGCAGTACTTC. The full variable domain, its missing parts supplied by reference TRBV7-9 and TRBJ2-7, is DTGVSQNPRHKITKRGQNVTFRCDPISEHNRLYWYRQTLGQGPEFLTYFQNEAQLEKSRLLSDRFSAERPKGSFSTLEIQRTEQGDSAMYLCASSWDRGAYEQYFGPGTRLTVT.

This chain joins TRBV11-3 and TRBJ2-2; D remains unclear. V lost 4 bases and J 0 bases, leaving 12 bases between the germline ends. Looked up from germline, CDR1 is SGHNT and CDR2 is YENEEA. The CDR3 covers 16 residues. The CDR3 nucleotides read TGTGCCAGCAGCTACCGGAACAGCCCGAACACCGGGGAGCTGTTTTTT. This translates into CASSYRNSPNTGELFF.

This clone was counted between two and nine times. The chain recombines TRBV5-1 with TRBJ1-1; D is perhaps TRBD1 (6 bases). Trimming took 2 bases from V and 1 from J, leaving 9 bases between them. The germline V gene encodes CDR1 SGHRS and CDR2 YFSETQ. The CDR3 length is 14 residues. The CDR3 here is CASSLQGWNTEAFF. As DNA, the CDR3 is TGCGCCAGCAGCTTACAGGGATGGAACACTGAAGCTTTCTTT.

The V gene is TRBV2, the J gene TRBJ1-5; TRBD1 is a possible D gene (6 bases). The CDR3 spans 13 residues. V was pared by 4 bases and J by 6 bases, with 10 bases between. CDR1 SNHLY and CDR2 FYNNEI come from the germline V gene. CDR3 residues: CASSVGGAQPQHF. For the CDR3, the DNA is TGTGCCAGCAGTGTAGGGGGGGCTCAGCCCCAGCATTTT.

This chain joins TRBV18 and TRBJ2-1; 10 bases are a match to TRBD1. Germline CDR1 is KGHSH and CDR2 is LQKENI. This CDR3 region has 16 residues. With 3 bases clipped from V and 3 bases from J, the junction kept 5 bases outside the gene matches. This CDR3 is CASSPLGTGVYNEQFF. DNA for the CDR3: TGTGCCAGCTCACCGCTCGGGACAGGGGTCTACAATGAGCAGTTCTTC.

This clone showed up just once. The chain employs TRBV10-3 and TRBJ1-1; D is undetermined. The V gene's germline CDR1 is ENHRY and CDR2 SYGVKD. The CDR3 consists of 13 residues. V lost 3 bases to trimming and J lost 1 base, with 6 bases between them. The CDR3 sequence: CAISDSGNTEAFF. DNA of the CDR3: TGTGCCATCAGTGACAGTGGGAACACTGAAGCTTTCTTT.

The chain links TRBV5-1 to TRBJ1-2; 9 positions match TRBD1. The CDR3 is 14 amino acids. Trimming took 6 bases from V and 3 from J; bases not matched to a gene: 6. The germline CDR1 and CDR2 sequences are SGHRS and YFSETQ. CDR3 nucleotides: TGCGCCAGCACCTCCACAGGGGGCGACTATGGCTACACCTTC. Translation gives CASTSTGGDYGYTF.

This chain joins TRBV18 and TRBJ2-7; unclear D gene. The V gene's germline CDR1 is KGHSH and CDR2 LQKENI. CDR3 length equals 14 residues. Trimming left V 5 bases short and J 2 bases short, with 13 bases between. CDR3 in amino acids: CASSTEGGTYEQYF. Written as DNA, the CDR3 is TGTGCCAGCTCAACCGAAGGCGGTACCTACGAGCAGTACTTC.

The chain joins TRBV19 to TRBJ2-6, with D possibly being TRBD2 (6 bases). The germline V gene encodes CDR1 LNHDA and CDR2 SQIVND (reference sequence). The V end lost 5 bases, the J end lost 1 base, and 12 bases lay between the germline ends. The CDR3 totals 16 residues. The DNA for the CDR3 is TGTGCCAGTAGTGGGGGACTTTTTTCTGGGGCCAACGTCCTGACTTTC. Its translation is CASSGGLFSGANVLTF.

CDR3 in DNA: TGTGCCAGCAGCCTTAGACGAGGGAGCGCGAACACCGGGGAGCTGTTTTTT. Amino acids: CASSLRRGSANTGELFF. The chain employs TRBV11-3 and TRBJ2-2, with D possibly being TRBD2 (5 bases). Trimming shortened V by 5 bases and J by 0 bases, and 16 bases separated the two germline ends. This CDR3 is 17 amino acids long. The germline V gene encodes CDR1 SGHNT and CDR2 YENEEA.

CDR3 DNA sequence: TGTGCCAGCAGGGCCCCAGGCGCGCGGGACTATGGCTACACCTTC. This translates into CASRAPGARDYGYTF. The chain recombines TRBV9 with TRBJ1-2; D is ambiguous. CDR1 and CDR2 (germline): SGDLS, YYNGEE. V was cut by 5 bases and J by 3 bases, with 17 bases left in between. The CDR3 is 15 residues long.

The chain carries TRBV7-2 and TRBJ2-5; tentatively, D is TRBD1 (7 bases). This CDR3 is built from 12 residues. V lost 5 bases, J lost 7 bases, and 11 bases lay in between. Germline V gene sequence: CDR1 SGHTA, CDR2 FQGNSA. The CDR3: CASSQGGGTQYF. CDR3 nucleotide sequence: TGTGCCAGCAGCCAGGGGGGTGGGACCCAGTACTTC.

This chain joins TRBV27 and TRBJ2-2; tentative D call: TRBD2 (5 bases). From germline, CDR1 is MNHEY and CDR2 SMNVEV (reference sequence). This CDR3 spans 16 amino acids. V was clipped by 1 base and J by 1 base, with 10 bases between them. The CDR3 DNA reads TGTGCCAGCAGTTTATATGTGGGAGAGAACACCGGGGAGCTGTTTTTT. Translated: CASSLYVGENTGELFF.

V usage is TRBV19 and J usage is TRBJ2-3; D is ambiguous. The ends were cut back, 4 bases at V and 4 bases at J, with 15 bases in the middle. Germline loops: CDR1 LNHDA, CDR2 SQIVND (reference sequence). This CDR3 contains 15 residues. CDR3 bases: TGTGCCAGTAGTACGTATGGGTCCCGGGCAGATACGCAGTATTTT. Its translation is CASSTYGSRADTQYF.

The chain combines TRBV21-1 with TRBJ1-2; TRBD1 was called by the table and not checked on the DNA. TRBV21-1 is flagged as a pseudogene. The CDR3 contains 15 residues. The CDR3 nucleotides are TGTGCCAGCAGCTCAAAAAGGGGGACAGGGGAGGGCTACACCTTC. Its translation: CASSSKRGTGEGYTF.

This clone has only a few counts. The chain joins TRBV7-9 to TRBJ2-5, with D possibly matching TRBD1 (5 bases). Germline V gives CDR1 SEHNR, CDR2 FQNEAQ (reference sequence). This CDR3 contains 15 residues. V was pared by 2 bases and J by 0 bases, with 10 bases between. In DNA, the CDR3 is TGTGCCAGCAGCTTAAATAGGGGCTACCAAGAGACCCAGTACTTC. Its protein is CASSLNRGYQETQYF. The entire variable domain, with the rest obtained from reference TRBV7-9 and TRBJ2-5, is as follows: DTGVSQNPRHKITKRGQNVTFRCDPISEHNRLYWYRQTLGQGPEFLTYFQNEAQLEKSRLLSDRFSAERPKGSFSTLEIQRTEQGDSAMYLCASSLNRGYQETQYFGPGTRLLVL.

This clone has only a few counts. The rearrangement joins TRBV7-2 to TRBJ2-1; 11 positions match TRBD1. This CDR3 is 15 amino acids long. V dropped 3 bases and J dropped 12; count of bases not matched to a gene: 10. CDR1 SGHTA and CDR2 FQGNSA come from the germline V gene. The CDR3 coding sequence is TGTGCCAGCAGCTTTCCGGGACAGGGGGTTATGGCGCAGTTCTTC. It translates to CASSFPGQGVMAQFF.

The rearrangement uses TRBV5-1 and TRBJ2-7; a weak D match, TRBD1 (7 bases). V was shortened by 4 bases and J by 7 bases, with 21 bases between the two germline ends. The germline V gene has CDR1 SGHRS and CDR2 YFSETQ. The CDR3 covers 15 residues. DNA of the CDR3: TGCGCCAGCAGCAAAGGACAGGCGGGAATTGGAGAGCAGTACTTC. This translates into CASSKGQAGIGEQYF.

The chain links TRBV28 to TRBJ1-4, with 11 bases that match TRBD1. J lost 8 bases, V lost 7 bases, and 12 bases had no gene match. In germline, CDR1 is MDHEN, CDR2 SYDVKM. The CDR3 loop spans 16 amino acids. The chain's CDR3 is CASTLIFGTGGEKLFF. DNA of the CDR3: TGTGCCAGCACTCTGATTTTTGGGACAGGGGGGGAAAAACTGTTTTTT.

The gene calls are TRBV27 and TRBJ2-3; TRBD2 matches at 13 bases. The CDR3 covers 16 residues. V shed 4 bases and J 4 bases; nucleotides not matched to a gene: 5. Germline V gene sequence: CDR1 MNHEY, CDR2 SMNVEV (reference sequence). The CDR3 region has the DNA TGTGCCAGCAGTTCCGGACTAGCGGGAGTATCAGATACGCAGTATTTT. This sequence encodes CASSSGLAGVSDTQYF.

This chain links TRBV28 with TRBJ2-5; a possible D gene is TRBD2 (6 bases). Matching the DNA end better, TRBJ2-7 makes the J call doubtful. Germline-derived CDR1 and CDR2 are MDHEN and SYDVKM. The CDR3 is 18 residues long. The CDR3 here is CASSPPPPGVRGTYEQYF. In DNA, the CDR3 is TGTGCCAGCAGTCCACCGCCCCCCGGGGTTCGGGGGACCTACGAGCAGTACTTC.

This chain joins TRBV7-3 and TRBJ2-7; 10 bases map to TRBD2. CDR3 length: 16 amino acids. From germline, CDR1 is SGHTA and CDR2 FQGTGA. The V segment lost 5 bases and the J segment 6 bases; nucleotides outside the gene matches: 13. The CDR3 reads CASSRDLAGAVSEQYF. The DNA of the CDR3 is TGTGCCAGCAGCCGGGATCTAGCGGGAGCGGTTTCCGAGCAGTACTTC.

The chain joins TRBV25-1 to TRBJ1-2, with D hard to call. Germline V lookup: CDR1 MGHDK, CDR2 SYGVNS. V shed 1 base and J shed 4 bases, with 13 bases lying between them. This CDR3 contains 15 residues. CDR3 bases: TGTGCCAGCAGTGAATCGAACCCAGCGGCCTATGGCTACACCTTC. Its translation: CASSESNPAAYGYTF.

The CDR3 region is CASSLEGGYSAGNTIYF. As DNA, the CDR3 is TGTGCCAGCAGCTTAGAGGGGGGGTACTCGGCGGGAAACACCATATATTTT. The chain is built from TRBV7-9 and TRBJ1-3; D possibly corresponds to TRBD1 (6 bases). The CDR3 has 17 residues. From germline, CDR1 is SEHNR and CDR2 FQNEAQ (reference sequence). Trimming stripped 1 base from V and 4 bases from J, with 17 bases between.

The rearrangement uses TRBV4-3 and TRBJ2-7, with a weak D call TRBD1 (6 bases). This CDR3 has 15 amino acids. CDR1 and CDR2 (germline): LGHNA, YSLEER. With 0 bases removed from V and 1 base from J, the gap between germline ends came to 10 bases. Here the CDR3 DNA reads TGCGCCAGCAGCCAAGATTTAACAGGGTCCTACGAGCAGTACTTC. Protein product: CASSQDLTGSYEQYF.

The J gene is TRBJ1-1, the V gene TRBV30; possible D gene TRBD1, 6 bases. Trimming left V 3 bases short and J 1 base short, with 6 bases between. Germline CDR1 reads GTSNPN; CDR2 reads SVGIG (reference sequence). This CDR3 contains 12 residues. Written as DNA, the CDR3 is TGTGCCTGGAGGACAGGGAACACTGAAGCTTTCTTT. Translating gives CAWRTGNTEAFF.